These T cell receptor beta chains were read from a single sample in a study of T cell changes during pregnancy in multiple sclerosis. This table comes from immunoSEQ multiplex PCR, and its TCRdb copy is limited to in-frame clones, with some not included. The sample includes 30,000 or so clones, about 88% seen only once; the top ten take 10% to 13%. Sequenced material: CD8+ T cells from peripheral blood mononuclear cells, taken in the second trimester of pregnancy. The receptors originated from a female donor with multiple sclerosis, enrolled in a pregnancy study. CDR3s leave out the opening cysteine and the closing phenylalanine or tryptophan. Fields, in order: V gene, J gene, CDR3 protein.

v_gene: TRBV4-1
j_gene: TRBJ2-2
CDR3aa: ASSPWGQGNTGELF

v_gene: TRBV19
j_gene: TRBJ2-1
CDR3aa: ASSMGAGYTEQF

v_gene: TRBV6-5
j_gene: TRBJ1-1
CDR3aa: ASSTGTANTEAF

v_gene: TRBV7-8
j_gene: TRBJ2-1
CDR3aa: ASILGLGQEQF

v_gene: TRBV4-1
j_gene: TRBJ2-2
CDR3aa: ASSQVLVNTGELF

v_gene: TRBV9
j_gene: TRBJ2-1
CDR3aa: ASSVSVNEQF

v_gene: TRBV13
j_gene: TRBJ2-1
CDR3aa: ASSPPGQGKYEQF

v_gene: TRBV6-6
j_gene: TRBJ2-5
CDR3aa: ASSRDRTGGETQY

v_gene: TRBV4-1
j_gene: TRBJ1-2
CDR3aa: ASSQDSGNHFYGYT

v_gene: TRBV27
j_gene: TRBJ1-2
CDR3aa: ATGEFHGYT

v_gene: TRBV6-5
j_gene: TRBJ1-5
CDR3aa: ASSYRQSGNQPQH

v_gene: TRBV11-2
j_gene: TRBJ2-3
CDR3aa: ASSLFSGLSTDTQY

v_gene: TRBV6-1
j_gene: TRBJ2-5
CDR3aa: ASSDLAGGGETQY

v_gene: TRBV19
j_gene: TRBJ2-3
CDR3aa: ASSIAGSTGDTQY

v_gene: TRBV25-1
j_gene: TRBJ2-3
CDR3aa: ASSGLQGLNTDTQY

v_gene: TRBV19
j_gene: TRBJ1-1
CDR3aa: AARQGANEAF

v_gene: TRBV18
j_gene: TRBJ2-1
CDR3aa: ASSLTTSGSINEQF

v_gene: TRBV19
j_gene: TRBJ2-7
CDR3aa: ASSTDQVTSGSYEQY

v_gene: TRBV18
j_gene: TRBJ2-7
CDR3aa: ASSPPSGRFSYEQY

v_gene: TRBV29-1
j_gene: TRBJ2-7
CDR3aa: SVRDSYEQY

v_gene: TRBV13
j_gene: TRBJ2-3
CDR3aa: ASSPRTSGRGDTQY

v_gene: TRBV19
j_gene: TRBJ2-7
CDR3aa: ASSTSPLNYEQY

v_gene: TRBV27
j_gene: TRBJ2-7
CDR3aa: ASSYSTSGMREQY

v_gene: TRBV29-1
j_gene: TRBJ2-2
CDR3aa: SVARGGELF

v_gene: TRBV5-1
j_gene: TRBJ1-3
CDR3aa: ASSFGQGYTIY

v_gene: TRBV25-1
j_gene: TRBJ1-1
CDR3aa: ASSKQGANTEAF

v_gene: TRBV27
j_gene: TRBJ2-5
CDR3aa: AAGGQGVETQY

v_gene: TRBV7-2
j_gene: TRBJ2-5
CDR3aa: ASNNLKAEYQETQY

v_gene: TRBV11-2
j_gene: TRBJ1-1
CDR3aa: ASSPTTTRVRTEAF

v_gene: TRBV4-2
j_gene: TRBJ2-2
CDR3aa: ASSQDFRGTGELF

v_gene: TRBV6-5
j_gene: TRBJ2-5
CDR3aa: ASSLDFRGKTQY

v_gene: TRBV27
j_gene: TRBJ2-7
CDR3aa: ASSLSAGAVHEQY

v_gene: TRBV6-5
j_gene: TRBJ1-2
CDR3aa: ASSYSAEEYGYT

v_gene: TRBV5-4
j_gene: TRBJ2-1
CDR3aa: ASSLDLLYDNEQF

v_gene: TRBV6-1
j_gene: TRBJ1-5
CDR3aa: ASSEAQASISNQPQH

v_gene: TRBV9
j_gene: TRBJ1-1
CDR3aa: ASSSRTDTNTEAF

v_gene: TRBV27
j_gene: TRBJ2-7
CDR3aa: ASSLGPRAEQY

v_gene: TRBV7-9
j_gene: TRBJ2-7
CDR3aa: ASSRTSGTGGAEQY

v_gene: TRBV25-1
j_gene: TRBJ2-1
CDR3aa: ASTPPKSTYNEQF

v_gene: TRBV5-4
j_gene: TRBJ2-5
CDR3aa: ASSLKGAGGETQY

v_gene: TRBV2
j_gene: TRBJ2-7
CDR3aa: ASSGPGTGDEQY

v_gene: TRBV5-1
j_gene: TRBJ2-3
CDR3aa: ASSLASGGGTDTQY

v_gene: TRBV6-5
j_gene: TRBJ2-7
CDR3aa: ASKPRQGSGEQY

v_gene: TRBV7-5
j_gene: TRBJ1-2
CDR3aa: VRSLPGVGYT

v_gene: TRBV27
j_gene: TRBJ2-1
CDR3aa: ASRAVVAGNNEQF